This note documents a single T cell receptor beta chain sequence. The antigen remains unidentified. Per the germline V gene, CDR1 is LGHNA and CDR2 is YNFKEQ. CDR3 length: 15 residues. The germline V and J ends were trimmed by 2 bases and 4 bases, with 14 bases remaining between them. The protocol was immunoSEQ multiplex PCR, while the TCRdb copy is restricted to in-frame clones and leaves out a portion. The table has 160,000 or so clones, 75% to 95% seen once. These data belong to a study of T cell responses to AZD1222 COVID-19 vaccine. General observations from the study: Vaccine-related CD4 TCRs covered spike, predominating at 160-218 and 743-854.

The chain carries TRBV4-2 and TRBJ1-1; D possibly corresponds to TRBD1 (5 bases). The starting material was peripheral blood, obtained on day 0 of AZD1222 vaccination. The receptor comes from an adult in good health. CDR3 region: CASSQKGGEGTEAFF. The CDR3 region has the DNA TGTGCCAGCAGCCAAAAGGGAGGGGAGGGCACTGAAGCTTTCTTT.